Reported below is one TCR beta chain. Its antigen is undetermined. The V gene's germline CDR1 is MNHEY and CDR2 SMNVEV (reference sequence). This CDR3 has 14 residues. The V and J ends lost 7 bases and 2 bases respectively, with 14 bases between them. In TCRdb, the 5' RACE reads were re-called with MiXCR into one record per CDR3 protein. The sample comprises fewer than 60,000 distinct CDR3 sequences, roughly 25% of which are singletons, and approximately 39% rests with the top ten. The data originate from a study of T-cell memory formation after mild COVID-19. Overall study results and limits: That cross-reactive memory joined was suggested by some responding clones appearing in pre-infection memory. The authors did not confirm SARS-CoV-2 specificity of second-wave clones peaking day 37.

What was sequenced was PBMCs or a T cell subset sorted from them (not recorded which). V gene TRBV27 combines with J gene TRBJ1-2; D is possibly TRBD1 (5 bases). This TCR derives from a man in his late teens or twenties who had mild COVID-19 (a few samples of this study predate the infection). Cell type and time point are not known. CDR3 sequence reads: CASTPSGGNYGYTF. In DNA, the CDR3 is TGTGCCAGCACCCCCAGCGGGGGGAACTATGGCTACACCTTC.